The 18 T cell receptor beta chains below come from one sample, sequenced in a study of breast tumors, draining lymph nodes, adjacent tissues. TCRdb fed the multiplex PCR reads into MiXCR, producing one record per CDR3 protein. In the table there are about 6,600 distinct CDR3 sequences, approximately 42% of which are singletons. The sequenced sample consisted of tumor-adjacent breast tissue. All receptors derive from a female donor with breast cancer. Some clones in this sample may be carry-over from other donors' samples.

The J gene is TRBJ2-2, the V gene TRBV5-1; D is perhaps TRBD1 (5 bases). Germline lookup yields CDR1 SGHRS and CDR2 YFSETQ. Trimming pared 5 bases from V and 0 bases from J, leaving 14 bases between. The CDR3 has 16 amino acids. The CDR3 here is CASRAAGRTNTGELFF. CDR3 coding DNA: TGCGCCAGCAGGGCAGCAGGGCGTACGAACACCGGGGAGCTGTTTTTT.

At least ten counts were recorded for this clonotype. V gene TRBV19 combines with J gene TRBJ2-7; the D is unclear. In germline, CDR1 is LNHDA, CDR2 SQIVND (reference sequence). Trimming cost V 5 bases and J 6 bases, with 14 bases left between them. This CDR3 comprises 13 residues. The CDR3 DNA sequence: TGTGCCAGTAGTCAAGGGATGGTCGGCGAGCAGTACTTC. It specifies CASSQGMVGEQYF.

The rearrangement joins TRBV7-9 to TRBJ2-1; D is uncertain. The ends were cut back, 0 bases at V and 1 base at J, with 4 bases in the middle. This CDR3 has 14 amino acids. Germline values: CDR1 SEHNR, CDR2 FQNEAQ (reference sequence). The CDR3 coding sequence is TGTGCCAGCAGCTTAGCGGATTCCTACAATGAGCAGTTCTTC. Translated, it gives CASSLADSYNEQFF.

The rearrangement uses TRBV4-2 and TRBJ2-1; unclear D gene. This CDR3 is 16 amino acids long. Germline CDR1 is LGHNA and CDR2 is YNFKEQ. V lost 1 base and J 3 bases, leaving 13 bases between the germline ends. CDR3 DNA sequence: TGTGCCAGCAGCCAAGTTGCGGCAGGAGTCTACAATGAGCAGTTCTTC. This sequence encodes CASSQVAAGVYNEQFF.

This clonotype was observed at least ten times. The genes are TRBV24-1 and TRBJ2-1; weak D call: TRBD1 (6 bases). The CDR3 loop spans 14 amino acids. Germline assignment: CDR1 KGHDR and CDR2 SFDVKD. V dropped 1 base and J dropped 7 bases, with 10 bases sitting between them. CDR3 coding DNA: TGTGCCACCAGTGATTTAGCAGGGGCGAATGAGCAGTTCTTC. This gives the protein CATSDLAGANEQFF.

V and J are TRBV2 and TRBJ1-6, with 7 nucleotides matching TRBD1. V lost 4 bases, J lost 7 bases, and 7 bases stayed unmatched. The CDR3 loop spans 15 amino acids. From germline, CDR1 is SNHLY and CDR2 FYNNEI. In nucleotides, the CDR3 is TGTGCCAGCAGTGGACAGGGAGGAACCAATTCACCCCTCCACTTT. Protein sequence: CASSGQGGTNSPLHF.

The chain couples TRBV5-4 to TRBJ2-2, with D unclear. Trimming removed 0 bases at V and 5 bases at J, with 11 bases between. CDR1 is SGHNT, CDR2 YYREEE, per germline (reference sequence). This CDR3 has 15 amino acids. The CDR3 DNA reads TGTGCCAGCAGCTTGGCCCCTGTGGTGACCGGGGAGCTGTTTTTT. It encodes CASSLAPVVTGELFF.

This clonotype was observed a handful of times. V usage is TRBV6-5 and J usage is TRBJ2-1; either TRBD1 or TRBD2 may fit D (5 bases each). The CDR3 is 15 residues long. Trimming left V 2 bases short and J 7 bases short, with 15 bases between. CDR1 is MNHEY and CDR2 is SVGAGI in the germline V gene. In nucleotides, the CDR3 is TGTGCCAGCAGTTACGCCCCAGGGAGCCCGAATGAGCAGTTCTTC. Translation gives CASSYAPGSPNEQFF.

This clonotype appeared many times. The V call is TRBV3-1, the J call TRBJ2-3; D uncertain. The CDR3 has 14 amino acids. The V end lost 0 bases, the J end lost 3 bases, and 7 bases lay between the germline ends. The germline CDR1 and CDR2 sequences are LGHDT and YNNKEL (reference sequence). The CDR3 spells CASSQEPFTDTQYF. The CDR3 DNA reads TGTGCCAGCAGCCAAGAGCCGTTTACAGATACGCAGTATTTT.

This clonotype was seen ten or more times. Possible read error: a much larger clone is one base away. The chain joins TRBV19 to TRBJ2-7; D remains unclear. The last part of the DNA fits TRBJ2-1 better; the J call may be wrong. This CDR3 is built from 14 residues. Germline assignment: CDR1 LNHDA and CDR2 SQIVND (reference sequence). CDR3 sequence reads: CASSIQAGSYEQFF. The CDR3, as DNA: TGTGCCAGTAGTATTCAGGCCGGGTCCTACGAGCAGTTCTTC.

This clonotype has at least ten counts. CDR3 bases: TGTGCCAGCAGTTCCCTTACTAGCGGGCCAGGAAATGAGCAGTTCTTC. Encoded protein: CASSSLTSGPGNEQFF. V and J are TRBV27 and TRBJ2-1; TRBD2 matches 9 bases. The CDR3 contains 16 residues. J was trimmed by 7 bases and V by 4 bases; bases with no gene match: 11. CDR1 is MNHEY and CDR2 is SMNVEV in the germline V gene (reference sequence).

Ten or more counts support this clonotype. This chain joins TRBV6-4 and TRBJ1-5; a possible D gene is TRBD1 (6 bases). The CDR3 runs to 15 residues. Trimming left V 0 bases short and J 4 bases short, with 10 bases between. In germline, CDR1 is MRHNA, CDR2 SNTAGT. The DNA of the CDR3 is TGTGCCAGCAGTGACTCAGCAGGGGTTAATCAGCCCCAGCATTTT. Its translation is CASSDSAGVNQPQHF.

By sample fraction, this clonotype is medium-sized. The V call is TRBV7-3, the J call TRBJ2-2; D is unresolved. The CDR3 spans 12 residues. V lost 4 bases to trimming and J lost 6 bases, with 6 bases between them. Germline V gene lookup returns CDR1 SGHTA and CDR2 FQGTGA. In nucleotides, the CDR3 is TGTGCCAGCAGCTCGCCCGCCGGGGAGCTGTTTTTT. Protein sequence: CASSSPAGELFF.

The chain is built from TRBV5-1 and TRBJ2-3; 10 nucleotides match TRBD1. Losses at the gene ends were 3 bases for V and 4 bases for J; bases not matched to a gene: 5. Germline V gene sequence: CDR1 SGHRS, CDR2 YFSETQ. This CDR3 is built from 15 residues. The CDR3 reads CASSSGQGFADTQYF. CDR3 DNA sequence: TGCGCCAGCAGCTCGGGACAGGGGTTTGCAGATACGCAGTATTTT.

This clonotype was seen only a few times. This may be a read error, as it is one base from a much larger clone. In this CDR3 the conserved last residue, phenylalanine or tryptophan, is missing, so a read error is likely. The gene calls are TRBV28 and TRBJ2-5; D possibly uses TRBD1 or TRBD2 (6 bases each). V shed 4 bases and J shed 6 bases, with 9 bases lying between them. The CDR3 totals 12 residues. Germline assignment: CDR1 MDHEN and CDR2 SYDVKM. CDR3 sequence reads: CASSSGAKTQYL. The CDR3 DNA reads as TGTGCCAGCAGTTCGGGGGCGAAGACCCAGTACCTC.

This clonotype has at least ten counts. V and J are TRBV5-8 and TRBJ2-7, with a weak D call TRBD1 (5 bases). Trimming took 4 bases from V and 1 from J, leaving 6 bases between them. This CDR3 is 12 amino acids long. CDR1 is SGHTS, CDR2 YDEGEE, per germline. DNA of the CDR3: TGTGCCAGCAGCCAGGGTTCCTACGAGCAGTACTTC. It yields the protein CASSQGSYEQYF.

This clonotype was observed many times. V is TRBV28 and J is TRBJ1-1; perhaps TRBD1 as D (5 bases). The CDR3 loop spans 15 amino acids. V was cut by 4 bases and J by 1 base, with 13 bases left in between. CDR1 and CDR2 from the germline V gene are MDHEN and SYDVKM. CDR3 in amino acids: CASSSETQGNTEAFF. Here the CDR3 DNA reads TGTGCCAGCAGTTCGGAGACTCAGGGGAACACTGAAGCTTTCTTT.

On this clonotype: A much larger clone lies one base from this, so it may be a read error. Since the CDR3 does not end with the conserved phenylalanine or tryptophan, this likely comes from a read error. This rearrangement joins TRBV24-1 to TRBJ2-1; a possible D gene is TRBD1 (6 bases). The V gene lost 1 base and the J gene lost 7 bases, with 10 bases spanning the gap. This CDR3 is 14 amino acids long. The V gene's germline CDR1 is KGHDR and CDR2 SFDVKD. CDR3 protein: CATSDLAGANEQFL. The DNA for the CDR3 is TGTGCCACCAGTGATTTAGCAGGGGCGAATGAGCAGTTCCTC.